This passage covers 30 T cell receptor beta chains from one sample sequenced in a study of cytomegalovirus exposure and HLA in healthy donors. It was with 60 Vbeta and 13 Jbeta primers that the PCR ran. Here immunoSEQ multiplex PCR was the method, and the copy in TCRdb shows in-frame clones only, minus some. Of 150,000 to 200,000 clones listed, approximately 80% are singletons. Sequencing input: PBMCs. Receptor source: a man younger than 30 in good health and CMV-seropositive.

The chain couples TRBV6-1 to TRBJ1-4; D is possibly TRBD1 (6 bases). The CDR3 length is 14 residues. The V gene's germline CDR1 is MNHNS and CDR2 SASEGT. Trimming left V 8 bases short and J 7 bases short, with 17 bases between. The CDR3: CASGGQLRPEKLFF. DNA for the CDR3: TGTGCCAGCGGAGGACAGCTGAGACCTGAAAAACTGTTTTTT.

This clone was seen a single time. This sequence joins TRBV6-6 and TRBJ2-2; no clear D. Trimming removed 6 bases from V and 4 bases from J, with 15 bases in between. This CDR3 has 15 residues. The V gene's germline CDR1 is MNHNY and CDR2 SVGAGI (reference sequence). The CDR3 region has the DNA TGTGCCAGCAGCCCCCGCGAGGTCAGCACCGGGGAGCTGTTTTTT. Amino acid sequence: CASSPREVSTGELFF.

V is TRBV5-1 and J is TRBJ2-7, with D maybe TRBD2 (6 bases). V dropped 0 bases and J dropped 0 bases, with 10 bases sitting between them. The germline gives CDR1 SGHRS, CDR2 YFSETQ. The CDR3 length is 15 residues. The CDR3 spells CASSLVSGSSYEQYF. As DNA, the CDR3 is TGCGCCAGCAGCTTGGTATCCGGGAGCTCCTACGAGCAGTACTTC.

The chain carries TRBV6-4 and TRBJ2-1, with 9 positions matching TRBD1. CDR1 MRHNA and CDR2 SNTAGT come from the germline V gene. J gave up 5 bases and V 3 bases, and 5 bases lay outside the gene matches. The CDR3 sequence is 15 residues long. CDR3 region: CASSDITGGHNEQFF. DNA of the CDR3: TGTGCCAGCAGTGATATCACAGGGGGCCACAATGAGCAGTTCTTC.

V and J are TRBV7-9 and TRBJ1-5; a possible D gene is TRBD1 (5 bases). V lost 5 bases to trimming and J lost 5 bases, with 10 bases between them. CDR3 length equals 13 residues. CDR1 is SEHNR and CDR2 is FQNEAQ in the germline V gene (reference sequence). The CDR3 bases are TGTGCCAGCAGCGGGGCGGACCATCAGCCCCAGCATTTT. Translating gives CASSGADHQPQHF.

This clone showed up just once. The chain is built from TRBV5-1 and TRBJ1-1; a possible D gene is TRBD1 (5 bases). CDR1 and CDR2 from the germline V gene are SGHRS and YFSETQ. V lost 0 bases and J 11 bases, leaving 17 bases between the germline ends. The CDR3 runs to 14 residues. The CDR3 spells CASSLGGDLLFAFF. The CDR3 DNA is TGCGCCAGCAGCTTGGGCGGGGACTTACTCTTTGCTTTCTTT.

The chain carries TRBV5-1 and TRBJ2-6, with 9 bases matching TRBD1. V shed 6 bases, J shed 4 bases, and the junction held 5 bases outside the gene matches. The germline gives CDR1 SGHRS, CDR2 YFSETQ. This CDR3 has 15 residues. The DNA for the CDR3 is TGCGCCAGCACCTTACAGGGGGCCGGGGCCAACGTCCTGACTTTC. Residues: CASTLQGAGANVLTF. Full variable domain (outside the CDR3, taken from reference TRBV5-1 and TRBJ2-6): KAGVTQTPRYLIKTRGQQVTLSCSPISGHRSVSWYQQTPGQGLQFLFEYFSETQRNKGNFPGRFSGRQFSNSRSEMNVSTLELGDSALYLCASTLQGAGANVLTFGAGSRLTVL.

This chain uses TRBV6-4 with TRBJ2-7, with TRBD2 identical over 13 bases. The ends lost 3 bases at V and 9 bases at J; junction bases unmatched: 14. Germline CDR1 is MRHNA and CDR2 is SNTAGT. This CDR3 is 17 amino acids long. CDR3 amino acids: CASSEDPDGTSGNVQYF. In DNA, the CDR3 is TGTGCCAGCAGTGAGGATCCCGACGGGACTAGCGGGAACGTGCAGTACTTC.

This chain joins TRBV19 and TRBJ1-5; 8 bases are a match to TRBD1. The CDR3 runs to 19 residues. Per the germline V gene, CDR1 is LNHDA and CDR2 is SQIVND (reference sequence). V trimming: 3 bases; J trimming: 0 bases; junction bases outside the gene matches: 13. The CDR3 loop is CASSMSKDRVEYSNQPQHF. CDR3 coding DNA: TGTGCCAGTAGTATGAGTAAGGACAGGGTGGAGTATAGCAATCAGCCCCAGCATTTT. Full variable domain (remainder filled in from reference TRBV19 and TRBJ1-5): DGGITQSPKYLFRKEGQNVTLSCEQNLNHDAMYWYRQDPGQGLRLIYYSQIVNDFQKGDIAEGYSVSREKKESFPLTVTSAQKNPTAFYLCASSMSKDRVEYSNQPQHFGDGTRLSIL.

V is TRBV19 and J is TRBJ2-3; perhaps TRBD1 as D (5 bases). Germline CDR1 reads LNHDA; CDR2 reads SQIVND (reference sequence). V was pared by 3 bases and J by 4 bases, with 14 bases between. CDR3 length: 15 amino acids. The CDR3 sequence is CASSISGNKADTQYF. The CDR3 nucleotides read TGTGCCAGTAGTATCTCAGGGAATAAAGCAGATACGCAGTATTTT.

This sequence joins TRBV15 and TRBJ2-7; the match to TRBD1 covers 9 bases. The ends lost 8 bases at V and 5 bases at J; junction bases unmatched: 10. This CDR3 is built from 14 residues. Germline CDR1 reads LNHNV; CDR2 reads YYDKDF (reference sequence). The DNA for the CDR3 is TGTGCCACCCAGGCGGGACAGGGCTTCGACGAGCAGTACTTC. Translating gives CATQAGQGFDEQYF.

The CDR3 nucleotides are TGTGCCAGCAGCCCGGGACTAGTTATAGATACGCAGTATTTT. Its protein is CASSPGLVIDTQYF. The V and J genes are TRBV27 and TRBJ2-3; 8 positions agree with TRBD2. The germline V gene encodes CDR1 MNHEY and CDR2 SMNVEV (reference sequence). V shed 6 bases and J 5 bases; nucleotides not matched to a gene: 7. This CDR3 spans 14 amino acids.

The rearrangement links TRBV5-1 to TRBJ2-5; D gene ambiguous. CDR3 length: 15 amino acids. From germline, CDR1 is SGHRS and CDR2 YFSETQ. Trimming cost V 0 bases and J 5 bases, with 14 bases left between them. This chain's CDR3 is CASSLAVAVQETQYF. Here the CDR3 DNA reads TGCGCCAGCAGCTTGGCCGTGGCAGTCCAGGAGACCCAGTACTTC.

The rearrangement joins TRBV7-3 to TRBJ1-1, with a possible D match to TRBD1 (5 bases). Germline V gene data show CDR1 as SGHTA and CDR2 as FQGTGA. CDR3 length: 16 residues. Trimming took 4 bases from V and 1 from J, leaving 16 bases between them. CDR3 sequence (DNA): TGTGCCAGCAGCTCAGGGAGGGGCCCCGGGAACACTGAAGCTTTCTTT. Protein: CASSSGRGPGNTEAFF.

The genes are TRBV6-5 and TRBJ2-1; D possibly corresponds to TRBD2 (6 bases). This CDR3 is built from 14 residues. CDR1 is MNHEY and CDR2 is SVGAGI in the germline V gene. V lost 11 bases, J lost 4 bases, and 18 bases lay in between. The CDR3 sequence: CAAGKGGGYNEQFF. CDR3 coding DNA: TGTGCCGCGGGAAAAGGAGGAGGATACAATGAGCAGTTCTTC.

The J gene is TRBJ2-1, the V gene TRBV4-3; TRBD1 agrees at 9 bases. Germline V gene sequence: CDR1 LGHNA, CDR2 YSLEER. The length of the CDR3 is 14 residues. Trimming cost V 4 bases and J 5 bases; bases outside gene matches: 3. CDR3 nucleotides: TGCGCCAGCAGCCGGACAGGGGCGAACAATGAGCAGTTCTTC. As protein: CASSRTGANNEQFF.

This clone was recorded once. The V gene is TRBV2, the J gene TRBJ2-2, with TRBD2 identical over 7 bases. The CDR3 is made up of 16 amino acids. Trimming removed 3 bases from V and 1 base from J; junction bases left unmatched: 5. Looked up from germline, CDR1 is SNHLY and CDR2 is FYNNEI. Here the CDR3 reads CASSEGLAENTGELFF. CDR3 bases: TGTGCCAGCAGTGAGGGGCTAGCGGAGAACACCGGGGAGCTGTTTTTT.

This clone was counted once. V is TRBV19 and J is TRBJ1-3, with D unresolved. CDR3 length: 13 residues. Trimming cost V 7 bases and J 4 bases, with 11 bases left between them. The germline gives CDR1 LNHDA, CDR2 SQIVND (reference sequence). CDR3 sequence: CASTLVGGNTIYF. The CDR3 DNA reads TGTGCCAGTACCCTCGTTGGCGGAAACACCATATATTTT.

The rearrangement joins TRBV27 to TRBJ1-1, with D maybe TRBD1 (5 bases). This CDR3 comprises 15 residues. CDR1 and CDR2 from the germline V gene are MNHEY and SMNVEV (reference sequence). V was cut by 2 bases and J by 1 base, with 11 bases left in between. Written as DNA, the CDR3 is TGTGCCAGCAGTTTACTCGGGACTCGGAACACTGAAGCTTTCTTT. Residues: CASSLLGTRNTEAFF.

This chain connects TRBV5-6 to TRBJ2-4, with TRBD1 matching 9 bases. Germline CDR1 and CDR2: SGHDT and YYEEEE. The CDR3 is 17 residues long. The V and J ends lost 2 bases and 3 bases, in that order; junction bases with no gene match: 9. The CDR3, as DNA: TGTGCCAGCAGCTTTCAACAGGGGGCGGGCGGCAAAAACATTCAGTACTTC. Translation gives CASSFQQGAGGKNIQYF.

The CDR3 loop reads CASSSMTAYEQYF. The DNA for the CDR3 is TGTGCCAGCAGTTCCATGACAGCCTACGAGCAGTACTTC. The V and J genes are TRBV28 and TRBJ2-7; D is possibly TRBD1 (5 bases). Trimming stripped 4 bases from V and 2 bases from J, with 9 bases between. The V gene's germline CDR1 is MDHEN and CDR2 SYDVKM. The CDR3 runs 13 residues.

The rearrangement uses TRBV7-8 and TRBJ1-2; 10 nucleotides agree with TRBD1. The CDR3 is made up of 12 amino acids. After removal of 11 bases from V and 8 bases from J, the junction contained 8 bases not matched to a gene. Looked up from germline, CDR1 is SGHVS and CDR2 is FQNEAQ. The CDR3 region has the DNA TGTGCCGGGACGACAGGGGGCCGAGGCTACACCTTC. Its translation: CAGTTGGRGYTF.

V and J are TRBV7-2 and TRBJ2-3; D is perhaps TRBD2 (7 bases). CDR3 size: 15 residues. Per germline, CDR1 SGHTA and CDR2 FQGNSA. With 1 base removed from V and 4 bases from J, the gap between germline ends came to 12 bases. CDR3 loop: CASSLDWGGADTQYF. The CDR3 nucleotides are TGTGCCAGCAGCTTAGATTGGGGGGGCGCAGATACGCAGTATTTT.

CDR3 in DNA: TGTGCCAGTAGTATATCGAGGGACAGGGCAATTGGCTACACCTTC. This gives the protein CASSISRDRAIGYTF. J is TRBJ1-2 and V is TRBV19, with 9 bases that match TRBD1. The CDR3 consists of 15 residues. V was pared by 2 bases and J by 7 bases, with 8 bases of the junction left unmatched. Germline V gives CDR1 LNHDA, CDR2 SQIVND (reference sequence).

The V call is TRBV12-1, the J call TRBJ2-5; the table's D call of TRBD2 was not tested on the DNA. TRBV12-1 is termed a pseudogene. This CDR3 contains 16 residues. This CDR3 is CASSFGLAGVGETQYF. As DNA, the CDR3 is TGTGCCAGCAGCTTTGGATTAGCGGGAGTAGGGGAGACCCAGTACTTC.

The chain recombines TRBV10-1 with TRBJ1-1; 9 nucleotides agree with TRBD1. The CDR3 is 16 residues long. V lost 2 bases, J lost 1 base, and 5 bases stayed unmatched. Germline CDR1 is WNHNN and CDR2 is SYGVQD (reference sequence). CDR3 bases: TGCGCCAGCAGTGAGCCCGGGACAGGGAGGAACACTGAAGCTTTCTTT. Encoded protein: CASSEPGTGRNTEAFF.

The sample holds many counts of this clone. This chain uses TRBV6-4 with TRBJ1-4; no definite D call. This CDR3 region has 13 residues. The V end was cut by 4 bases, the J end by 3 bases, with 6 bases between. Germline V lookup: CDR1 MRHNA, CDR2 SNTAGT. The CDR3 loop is CASSVAANEKLFF. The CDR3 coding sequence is TGTGCCAGCAGTGTCGCAGCTAATGAAAAACTGTTTTTT.

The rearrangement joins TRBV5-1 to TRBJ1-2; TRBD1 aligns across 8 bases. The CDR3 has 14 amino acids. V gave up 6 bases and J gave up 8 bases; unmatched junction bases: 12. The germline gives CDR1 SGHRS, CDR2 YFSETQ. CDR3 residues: CASTSPGGTWGYTF. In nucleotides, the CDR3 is TGCGCCAGCACATCTCCAGGGGGCACTTGGGGCTACACCTTC. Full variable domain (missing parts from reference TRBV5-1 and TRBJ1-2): KAGVTQTPRYLIKTRGQQVTLSCSPISGHRSVSWYQQTPGQGLQFLFEYFSETQRNKGNFPGRFSGRQFSNSRSEMNVSTLELGDSALYLCASTSPGGTWGYTFGSGTRLTVV.

CDR3 region: CASSLGEGQNSNQPQHF. The DNA of the CDR3 is TGCGCCAGCAGCCTTGGGGAGGGCCAAAATAGCAATCAGCCCCAGCATTTT. The chain links TRBV4-1 to TRBJ1-5, with D unclear. Germline-derived CDR1 and CDR2 are MGHRA and YSYEKL. The CDR3 consists of 17 residues. Trimming left V 4 bases short and J 0 bases short, with 16 bases between.

Written as DNA, the CDR3 is TGTGCCAGCAGCTCTCCCCCGGGACAGGGGGCTTCGAGAAACATTCAGTACTTC. Protein product: CASSSPPGQGASRNIQYF. The gene calls are TRBV7-9 and TRBJ2-4; 12 positions agree with TRBD1. The V segment lost 4 bases and the J segment 6 bases; nucleotides outside the gene matches: 13. From germline, CDR1 is SEHNR and CDR2 FQNEAQ (reference sequence). This CDR3 comprises 18 residues. Full variable domain (missing parts from reference TRBV7-9 and TRBJ2-4): DTGVSQNPRHKITKRGQNVTFRCDPISEHNRLYWYRQTLGQGPEFLTYFQNEAQLEKSRLLSDRFSAERPKGSFSTLEIQRTEQGDSAMYLCASSSPPGQGASRNIQYFGAGTRLSVL.